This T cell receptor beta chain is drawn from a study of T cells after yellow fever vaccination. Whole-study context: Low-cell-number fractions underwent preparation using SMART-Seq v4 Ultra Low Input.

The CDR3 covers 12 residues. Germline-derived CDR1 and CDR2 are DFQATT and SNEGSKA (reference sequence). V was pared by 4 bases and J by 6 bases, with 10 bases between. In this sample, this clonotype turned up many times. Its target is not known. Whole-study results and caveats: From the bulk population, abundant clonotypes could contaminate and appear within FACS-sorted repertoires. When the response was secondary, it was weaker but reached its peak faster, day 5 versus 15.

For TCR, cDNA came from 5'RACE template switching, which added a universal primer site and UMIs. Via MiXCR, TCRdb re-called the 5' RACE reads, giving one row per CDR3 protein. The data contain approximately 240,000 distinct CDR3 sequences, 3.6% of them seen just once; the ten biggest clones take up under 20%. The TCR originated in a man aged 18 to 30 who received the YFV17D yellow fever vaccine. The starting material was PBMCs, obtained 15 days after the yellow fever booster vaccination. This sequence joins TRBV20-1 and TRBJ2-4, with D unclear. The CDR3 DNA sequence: TGCAGTGCTACGGATCGGACAAACATTCAGTACTTC. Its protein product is CSATDRTNIQYF.